These 20 T cell receptor beta chains originate from one sample sequenced in a study of OX40 agonist ivuxolimab in advanced cancers. TCRdb's table, derived via immunoSEQ multiplex PCR, lists solely in-frame clones and lacks some. The table includes roughly 35,000 clones, about nine tenths detected once. The material sequenced was CD4+ or CD8+ T cells sorted from blood, taken in a trial of the OX40 agonist ivuxolimab. The receptors originated from an adult with an advanced solid tumor such as melanoma, head and neck, liver or kidney cancer.

V is TRBV19 and J is TRBJ2-7; tentative D call: TRBD1 (6 bases). V gave up 9 bases and J gave up 7 bases, with 19 bases separating them. Germline CDR1 LNHDA, CDR2 SQIVND (reference sequence). This CDR3 is 13 amino acids long. The CDR3 region is CASRDTPWGEQYF. CDR3 nucleotide sequence: TGTGCCAGCCGGGACACACCCTGGGGAGAGCAGTACTTC.

The rearrangement uses TRBV7-2 and TRBJ2-3; D gene ambiguous. V was cut by 3 bases and J by 1 base, with 14 bases left in between. The V gene's germline CDR1 is SGHTA and CDR2 FQGNSA. This CDR3 is 16 amino acids long. The CDR3 reads CASSFPVRLGTDTQYF. In nucleotides, the CDR3 is TGTGCCAGCAGCTTCCCTGTTCGTTTAGGCACAGATACGCAGTATTTT. The full variable domain, with the rest looked up from reference TRBV7-2 and TRBJ2-3, is GAGVSQSPSNKVTEKGKDVELRCDPISGHTALYWYRQSLGQGLEFLIYFQGNSAPDKSGLPSDRFSAERTGGSVSTLTIQRTQQEDSAVYLCASSFPVRLGTDTQYFGPGTRLTVL.

The V and J genes are TRBV5-4 and TRBJ2-1; no clear D gene. Trimming pared 0 bases from V and 0 bases from J, leaving 4 bases between. Germline loops: CDR1 SGHNT, CDR2 YYREEE (reference sequence). There are 14 residues in the CDR3. The CDR3 is CASSLGGSYNEQFF. CDR3 coding DNA: TGTGCCAGCAGCTTGGGAGGCTCCTACAATGAGCAGTTCTTC.

The V call is TRBV7-3, the J call TRBJ2-3; 8 bases line up with TRBD1. The V gene's germline CDR1 is SGHTA and CDR2 FQGTGA. The CDR3 is 15 amino acids. V lost 3 bases to trimming and J lost 1 base; unmatched junction nucleotides: 3. The CDR3 region is CASSLTGVGTDTQYF. In DNA form, the CDR3 reads TGTGCCAGCAGCTTGACAGGGGTAGGCACAGATACGCAGTATTTT.

This clone showed up just once. This rearrangement joins TRBV11-2 to TRBJ2-7; 10 bases are shared with TRBD2. This CDR3 is 15 amino acids long. V lost 0 bases and J lost 3; bases outside the gene matches: 2. Germline V lookup: CDR1 SGHAT, CDR2 FQNNGV. CDR3 bases: TGTGCCAGCAGCTTAGAGGCTAGCGGGAGCTACGAGCAGTACTTC. It is translated as CASSLEASGSYEQYF. The variable domain in full, with the rest retrieved from reference TRBV11-2 and TRBJ2-7, is EAGVAQSPRYKIIEKRQSVAFWCNPISGHATLYWYQQILGQGPKLLIQFQNNGVVDDSQLPKDRFSAERLKGVDSTLKIQPAKLEDSAVYLCASSLEASGSYEQYFGPGTRLTVT.

J is TRBJ2-3 and V is TRBV4-1; 8 positions agree with TRBD2. The junction had 9 bases not matched to a gene; V was cut back by 1 base and J by 6 bases. The CDR3 runs 16 residues. Germline V gene sequence: CDR1 MGHRA, CDR2 YSYEKL. The CDR3 loop is CASSQVSGKDGDTQYF. Here the CDR3 DNA reads TGCGCCAGCAGCCAAGTTAGCGGGAAGGACGGGGATACGCAGTATTTT.

The chain couples TRBV19 to TRBJ2-7; D gene uncertain. V lost 5 bases and J 6 bases, leaving 14 bases between the germline ends. Germline values: CDR1 LNHDA, CDR2 SQIVND (reference sequence). This CDR3 comprises 13 residues. The CDR3 is CASSDPGWSEQYF. The CDR3, as DNA: TGTGCCAGTAGTGATCCCGGTTGGTCCGAGCAGTACTTC.

This clone was counted only a few times. The V gene is TRBV27, the J gene TRBJ2-7; 7 bases match TRBD1. This CDR3 has 16 amino acids. The trim removed 3 bases at V and 0 bases at J, leaving 8 bases unmatched. Germline CDR1 is MNHEY and CDR2 is SMNVEV (reference sequence). The CDR3 here is CASSFVGTALSYEQYF. The CDR3 nucleotides read TGTGCCAGCAGTTTTGTTGGGACAGCCCTCTCCTACGAGCAGTACTTC.

This chain links TRBV27 with TRBJ1-5; 7 bases are shared with TRBD1. Germline V gene lookup returns CDR1 MNHEY and CDR2 SMNVEV (reference sequence). V lost 4 bases and J lost 8; bases outside the gene matches: 8. The CDR3 spans 14 residues. The CDR3 reads CASSSEQGIKPQHF. The CDR3 nucleotides are TGTGCCAGCAGTTCAGAACAGGGGATCAAGCCCCAGCATTTT.

The chain employs TRBV4-1 and TRBJ2-1; 7 bases align to TRBD1. The ends lost 5 bases at V and 4 bases at J; junction bases unmatched: 2. CDR1 MGHRA and CDR2 YSYEKL come from the germline V gene. The CDR3 sequence is 13 residues long. The CDR3 loop reads CASSLTGYNEQFF. In nucleotides, the CDR3 is TGCGCCAGCAGCTTGACAGGGTACAATGAGCAGTTCTTC.

The CDR3 sequence is CASSRVEQFF. Here the CDR3 DNA reads TGTGCCAGCAGCCGAGTTGAGCAGTTCTTC. This chain connects TRBV11-2 to TRBJ2-1; unclear D gene. The CDR3 has 10 amino acids. Germline CDR1 reads SGHAT; CDR2 reads FQNNGV. Between the trimmed V and J ends, which lost 5 bases and 9 bases, there was a span of 5 bases. The whole variable domain, filled in from reference TRBV11-2 and TRBJ2-1, reads EAGVAQSPRYKIIEKRQSVAFWCNPISGHATLYWYQQILGQGPKLLIQFQNNGVVDDSQLPKDRFSAERLKGVDSTLKIQPAKLEDSAVYLCASSRVEQFFGPGTRLTVL.

This chain uses TRBV10-2 with TRBJ1-3; D gene ambiguous. Trimming removed 0 bases at V and 7 bases at J, with 16 bases between. The CDR3 totals 16 residues. Germline lookup yields CDR1 WSHSY and CDR2 SAAADI. The DNA for the CDR3 is TGCGCCAGCAGTGAGTCTTGGGAGAGTCGGAGGAACACCATATATTTT. Residues: CASSESWESRRNTIYF.

V is TRBV6-1 and J is TRBJ2-7; D unresolved. Germline CDR1 is MNHNS and CDR2 is SASEGT. The CDR3 is 12 residues long. V was shortened by 1 base and J by 5 bases, with 6 bases between the two germline ends. This CDR3 is CASSEGYDEQYF. In DNA, the CDR3 is TGTGCCAGCAGTGAAGGGTATGACGAGCAGTACTTC.

The rearrangement uses TRBV28 and TRBJ2-7; D gene unclear. This CDR3 has 14 residues. Germline CDR1 reads MDHEN; CDR2 reads SYDVKM. The V gene lost 6 bases and the J gene lost 2 bases, with 14 bases spanning the gap. The CDR3 is CASRTLTRPYEQYF. The CDR3 bases are TGTGCCAGCAGGACATTGACCAGACCCTACGAGCAGTACTTC.

V usage is TRBV19 and J usage is TRBJ2-7; TRBD1 agrees at 8 bases. The CDR3 is 15 residues long. With V trimmed by 1 base and J by 3 bases, 5 bases remained unmatched. Per the germline V gene, CDR1 is LNHDA and CDR2 is SQIVND (reference sequence). The CDR3 DNA follows: TGTGCCAGTAGTATAGGATCAGGGGGCGGCTACGAGCAGTACTTC. It translates to CASSIGSGGGYEQYF.

The chain carries TRBV9 and TRBJ2-3; 13 bases map to TRBD2. Germline CDR1 and CDR2: SGDLS and YYNGEE. Trimming at V came to 4 bases and at J to 3 bases, leaving 8 bases not matched to a gene. CDR3 length: 17 residues. This CDR3 is CASSPTRLAGGTDTQYF. CDR3 DNA: TGTGCCAGCAGCCCGACTCGACTAGCGGGAGGAACAGATACGCAGTATTTT.

The rearrangement joins TRBV28 to TRBJ1-5; D gene ambiguous. Looked up from germline, CDR1 is MDHEN and CDR2 is SYDVKM. This CDR3 comprises 15 residues. Trimming removed 3 bases from V and 2 bases from J, with 11 bases in between. The CDR3 loop reads CASSLVRNGNQPQHF. CDR3 nucleotide sequence: TGTGCCAGCAGTTTGGTGAGAAATGGCAATCAGCCCCAGCATTTT.

The V gene is TRBV28, the J gene TRBJ1-2, with TRBD1 identical over 9 bases. Trimming cost V 3 bases and J 8 bases; bases outside gene matches: 4. Germline V gene data show CDR1 as MDHEN and CDR2 as SYDVKM. The CDR3 runs to 13 residues. This CDR3 is CASSFGQGYGYTF. CDR3 DNA sequence: TGTGCCAGCAGTTTTGGACAGGGGTACGGCTACACCTTC.

Only one count was recorded for this clone. V and J are TRBV29-1 and TRBJ2-7; 12 bases match TRBD1. The CDR3 totals 13 residues. After removal of 7 bases from V and 5 bases from J, the junction contained 6 bases not matched to a gene. CDR1 SQVTM and CDR2 ANQGSEA come from the germline V gene. CDR3 protein: CSGSGTGGDEQYF. The CDR3 DNA reads TGCAGCGGGTCCGGGACAGGGGGCGACGAGCAGTACTTC.

The V call is TRBV25-1, the J call TRBJ1-5, with D possibly matching TRBD1 (6 bases). V was pared by 4 bases and J by 0 bases, with 16 bases between. The CDR3 loop spans 17 amino acids. Germline V CDR1 and CDR2: MGHDK, SYGVNS. The chain's CDR3 is CASSGSRDTNSNQPQHF. For the CDR3, the DNA is TGTGCCAGCAGTGGAAGTCGGGACACCAATAGCAATCAGCCCCAGCATTTT.